These T cell receptor beta chains were read from a single sample in a study of post-analysis software for immune sequencing data. One entry per CDR3 protein results from TCRdb running MiXCR on the PCR reads. The sample gives approximately 660,000 distinct CDR3 sequences, 55% to 60% of which show up once; around 10% is in the top ten. Sample: blood. These receptors all stem from a girl aged 2 to 10 with multiple sclerosis. Both conserved end residues are part of each CDR3. A D gene is named only where the DNA matches it firmly. A row's size may be missing; if present it is once, few, many or a size class.

V,D,size,J,DNA,CDR3
TRBV20-1,.,.,TRBJ2-7,TGCAGTGCTTCCCGTCCGGGGGGCAGGGTGTACGAGCAGTACTTC,CSASRPGGRVYEQYF
TRBV29-1,.,.,TRBJ2-7,TGCAGCGTTGTCGGACAGAACTACGAGCAGTACTTC,CSVVGQNYEQYF
TRBV9,.,.,TRBJ1-2,TGTGCCAGCAGCGTAGGGGACGGTACATATGGCTACACCTTC,CASSVGDGTYGYTF
TRBV20-1,.,.,TRBJ2-1,TGCAGTGCTAGTCAGGAGGAGTTTCGATCTGAGCGGTTCTTC,CSASQEEFRSERFF
TRBV12-3/TRBV12-4,TRBD1,few,TRBJ2-1,TGTGCCTTGACGGGACAGGGGTGGAATGAGCAGTTCTTC,CALTGQGWNEQFF
TRBV15,.,.,TRBJ2-1,TGTGCCACCAGCAGAGAGGTACAGGCCACCGGGCGCGATGAGCAGTTCTTC,CATSREVQATGRDEQFF
TRBV4-3,TRBD1,.,TRBJ1-2,TGCGCCAGCAGCCAACAATTCGGATTGACAGGGGGCGGCTATGGCTACACCTTC,CASSQQFGLTGGGYGYTF
TRBV3-1,TRBD2,.,TRBJ2-1,TGTGCCAGCAGCCAGGGGACTAGCGGGAGGGCCGGTGAGCAGTTCTTC,CASSQGTSGRAGEQFF
TRBV5-1,TRBD1,.,TRBJ2-3,TGCGCCAGCAGCTTGGATTCGGGACAGGGGGGCACAGATACGCAGTATTTT,CASSLDSGQGGTDTQYF
TRBV6-5,.,.,TRBJ2-5,TGTGCCAGCAGTTATTGGGGGGAAGAGACCCAGTACTTC,CASSYWGEETQYF
TRBV13,.,.,TRBJ2-7,TGTGCCAGCAGCTCGTCACAGGGATTCGAGCAGTACTTC,CASSSSQGFEQYF
TRBV29-1,.,.,TRBJ2-5,TGCAGCGTTGATGCCCCAGGGCACCAAGAGACCCAGTACTTC,CSVDAPGHQETQYF
TRBV29-1,.,.,TRBJ2-5,TGCAGCGTTGACGCTGGACGGATGCAAGAGACCCAGTACTTC,CSVDAGRMQETQYF
TRBV7-9,TRBD2,once,TRBJ2-3,TGTGCCAGCAGCTCCCGGCGGGGGACGGGCACAGATACGCAGTATTTT,CASSSRRGTGTDTQYF
TRBV20-1,TRBD1,few,TRBJ2-5,TGCAGTGCTAGCCGCGGAGGGGGACAGGGGGAAGAGACCCAGTACTTC,CSASRGGGQGEETQYF
TRBV10-3,TRBD2,.,TRBJ2-1,TGTGCCATCAGTGATGTGCGGGGGGGCAACAATGAGCAGTTCTTC,CAISDVRGGNNEQFF
TRBV20-1,.,.,TRBJ2-1,TGCAGTGCTATGGGGCAAGTGGGGGCCTTCTCCTACAATGAGCAGTTCTTC,CSAMGQVGAFSYNEQFF
TRBV7-2,TRBD1,.,TRBJ2-5,TGTGCCAGCAGACGGGACAGCCAAGAGACCCAGTACTTC,CASRRDSQETQYF
TRBV11-1,.,.,TRBJ1-2,TGTGCCAGCAGCCCCGTATGGAGTGGCAGTGAGCGGAACTATGGCTACACCTTC,CASSPVWSGSERNYGYTF
TRBV5-1,.,few,TRBJ2-5,TGCGCCAGCAGGAAGAGCGGCCAAGAGACCCAGTACTTC,CASRKSGQETQYF
TRBV11-2,.,.,TRBJ2-7,TGTGCCAGCAGCTTAAGGGCAGGTGGGGACGAGCAGTACTTC,CASSLRAGGDEQYF
TRBV9,.,.,TRBJ2-1,TGTGCCAGCAGCGTACATTCTACGCACAATGAGCAGTTCTTC,CASSVHSTHNEQFF
TRBV4-1,.,.,TRBJ2-3,TGCGCCAGCAGCCAAGATTCTCGTGCTCCAGATACGCAGTATTTT,CASSQDSRAPDTQYF
TRBV11-2,TRBD2,.,TRBJ2-3,TGTGCCAGCAGCACCAATGGACTAGGGCCAGATACGCAGTATTTT,CASSTNGLGPDTQYF
TRBV6-5,TRBD2,.,TRBJ2-1,TGTGCCAGCACCCCACTAGCGGGAGTTACCAATGAGCAGTTCTTC,CASTPLAGVTNEQFF
TRBV20-1,.,.,TRBJ2-5,TGCAGTGCGAGACCTGGACAACGAGAGACCCAGTACTTC,CSARPGQRETQYF
TRBV15,TRBD1,.,TRBJ2-7,TGTGCCACCAGCAGAGTATTTGGGACAGGGCAGGTCGAGCAGTACTTC,CATSRVFGTGQVEQYF
TRBV20-1,TRBD2,few,TRBJ2-1,TGCAGTGCTAGGACTAGCGGGAGGTACAATGAGCAGTTCTTC,CSARTSGRYNEQFF
TRBV6-6,TRBD1,.,TRBJ2-5,TGTGCCAGCAGTGCCTCCGGGACAGGGGGCTATGGGACCCAGTACTTC,CASSASGTGGYGTQYF
TRBV7-8,.,.,TRBJ2-6,TGTGCCAGCAGCCGCGGGGGGGCCAACGTCCTGACTTTC,CASSRGGANVLTF
TRBV5-1,TRBD1,.,TRBJ2-3,TGCGCCAGCAGCCGGGACAGGGGCGGCACAGATACGCAGTATTTT,CASSRDRGGTDTQYF
TRBV19,TRBD1,.,TRBJ1-5,TGTGCCAGTAGGCGAACCGGGACAGGGGGCAGTCAGCCCCAGCATTTT,CASRRTGTGGSQPQHF
TRBV6-5,TRBD2,.,TRBJ2-3,TGTGCCAGCAGTTGGATACTAGCGGGGGACACAGATACGCAGTATTTT,CASSWILAGDTDTQYF
TRBV12-3/TRBV12-4,TRBD1,.,TRBJ1-2,TGTGCCAGCAACCGTAGAGGGGACAGTGGCTACACCTTC,CASNRRGDSGYTF
TRBV6-2/TRBV6-3,TRBD2,.,TRBJ2-3,TGTGCCAGCCTTCGGACTAGCGGGAGAACAGATACGCAGTATTTT,CASLRTSGRTDTQYF
TRBV5-1,TRBD1,.,TRBJ2-2,TGCGCCAGCAGTACACGACAGGGTAGGAACACCGGGGAGCTGTTTTTT,CASSTRQGRNTGELFF
TRBV21-1,.,.,TRBJ1-4,TGTGCCAGCAGCAAAGATGGGAACAGACTAATGTTTTTT,CASSKDGNRLMFF
TRBV3-1,.,.,TRBJ1-5,TGTGCCAGCAGCCAAGAGTATCAAGGCAATCAGCCCCAGCATTTT,CASSQEYQGNQPQHF
TRBV6-1,.,few,TRBJ2-7,TGTGCCAGCAGTCCTGCGGACAGAGAGGTTTATCCGATAGAGGGCGAGCAGTACTTC,CASSPADREVYPIEGEQYF
TRBV6-5,.,.,TRBJ1-5,TGTGCCAGCAGCCCCTCTTACACCGGGGGCAATCAGCCCCAGCATTTT,CASSPSYTGGNQPQHF
TRBV6-1,.,.,TRBJ2-5,TGTGCCAGCAGGGAATACACAAGACAAGAGACCCAGTACTTC,CASREYTRQETQYF
TRBV29-1,.,few,TRBJ2-5,TGCAGCGTTGCGGTCGAGACCCAGTACTTC,CSVAVETQYF
TRBV7-2,.,.,TRBJ2-3,TGTGCCAGCAGCTTATCGGGGAGCCCTAGCAGGGATACGCAGTATTTT,CASSLSGSPSRDTQYF
TRBV28,TRBD2,once,TRBJ2-3,TGTGCCAGCAGTTCTAGCGGGGGGGTCATTACGCAGTATTTT,CASSSSGGVITQYF
TRBV10-3,TRBD2,.,TRBJ2-1,TGTGCCATCAGTGAGGGCGGGAGGAAGGGGAATGAGCAGTTCTTC,CAISEGGRKGNEQFF
TRBV12-3/TRBV12-4,.,.,TRBJ1-5,TGTGCCAGCAGTTTCGGGACGTTTGGTATCCAGCCCCAGCATTTT,CASSFGTFGIQPQHF
TRBV20-1,.,.,TRBJ2-7,TGCAGTGCTACGCCAGCCGGGGCGTACTTC,CSATPAGAYF